The rows below give T cell receptor beta chains drawn from one sample of a study of T cell responses to AZD1222 COVID-19 vaccine. Clones were sequenced by immunoSEQ multiplex PCR, and TCRdb holds only the in-frame ones, with some missing. The table has 120,000 or so clones, 85% to 90% seen once; the top ten hold 2.5% to 3.5%. The material sequenced was peripheral blood, taken 28 days after the second AZD1222 dose. The source is an adult who received the AZD1222 COVID-19 vaccine. Both conserved end residues are part of each CDR3. D genes are given only for firm matches. Only some rows state a clone size, as once, few, many or a class for expanded clones.

-,TRBV28,TRBD1,TRBJ2-3,CASSFGDSPFTDTQYF,TGTGCCAGCAGTTTTGGGGACAGTCCCTTCACAGATACGCAGTATTTT
-,TRBV1,-,TRBJ1-6,CTSSQDVLGSPLHF,TGCACCAGCAGCCAAGATGTTTTGGGTTCACCCCTCCACTTT
-,TRBV5-4,TRBD2,TRBJ2-3,CASSLTGGPGDTQYF,TGTGCCAGCAGCTTGACGGGGGGGCCCGGGGATACGCAGTATTTT
-,TRBV5-1,-,TRBJ2-7,CASSLTSSYEQYF,TGCGCCAGCAGCTTGACTAGCAGCTACGAGCAGTACTTC
-,TRBV29-1,-,TRBJ1-1,CSGIRGRMNTEAFF,TGCAGCGGTATACGAGGACGGATGAACACTGAAGCTTTCTTT
-,TRBV28,-,TRBJ2-7,CASSLQGNHEQYF,TGTGCCAGCAGTTTACAGGGGAACCACGAGCAGTACTTC
-,TRBV29-1,TRBD1,TRBJ1-1,CSVAPRGTEEAFF,TGCAGCGTCGCGCCAAGGGGGACAGAAGAAGCTTTCTTT
-,TRBV19,-,TRBJ2-7,CASRVRGSYEQYF,TGTGCCAGTAGAGTCCGGGGCTCCTACGAGCAGTACTTC
-,TRBV2,-,TRBJ1-5,CASKGAWNQPQHF,TGTGCCAGCAAAGGGGCATGGAATCAGCCCCAGCATTTT
-,TRBV11-3,-,TRBJ2-2,CASSPGTGELFF,TGTGCCAGCAGCCCTGGCACCGGGGAGCTGTTTTTT
-,TRBV6-5,TRBD2,TRBJ2-7,CASSYSRTSEYF,TGTGCCAGCAGTTACTCGAGGACTAGCGAGTACTTC
-,TRBV9,-,TRBJ2-1,CASSPYLYNEQFF,TGTGCCAGCAGCCCGTACCTCTACAATGAGCAGTTCTTC
-,TRBV30,-,TRBJ1-5,CAWSRQRNQPQHF,TGTGCCTGGAGTCGACAGAGAAATCAGCCCCAGCATTTT
-,TRBV19,-,TRBJ1-1,CASSTRAGATEAFF,TGTGCCAGTAGTACACGGGCCGGGGCCACTGAAGCTTTCTTT
few,TRBV19,-,TRBJ1-4,CASSGDGYATNEKLFF,TGTGCCAGTAGTGGGGACGGTTATGCAACTAATGAAAAACTGTTTTTT
-,TRBV30,-,TRBJ1-1,CASSRGTEAFF,TGTGCCTCCTCGAGGGGAACTGAAGCTTTCTTT
few,TRBV4-1,TRBD1,TRBJ1-5,CASSQGQGPYQPQHF,TGCGCCAGCAGCCAGGGACAGGGACCGTATCAGCCCCAGCATTTT
once,TRBV4-3,TRBD2,TRBJ2-3,CASSQEPLGGGRTDTQYF,TGCGCCAGCAGCCAAGAGCCTCTGGGCGGGGGACGTACAGATACGCAGTATTTT
-,TRBV12-3/TRBV12-4,-,TRBJ1-2,CASSLQGDYGYTF,TGTGCCAGCAGTTTACAGGGAGACTATGGCTACACCTTC
-,TRBV5-4,-,TRBJ1-1,CASSAFQGLGTEAFF,TGTGCCAGCAGCGCATTCCAGGGGCTGGGCACTGAAGCTTTCTTT
-,TRBV30,-,TRBJ1-5,CAWTGKGNQPQHF,TGTGCCTGGACAGGGAAAGGCAATCAGCCCCAGCATTTT
-,TRBV6-1,-,TRBJ2-3,CASSEGYDTQYF,TGTGCCAGCAGTGAAGGTTACGATACGCAGTATTTT